These 23 T cell receptor beta chains came from one sample sequenced in a study of blood T cell repertoires in COVID-19. TCRdb keeps only in-frame clones here, not all; method: immunoSEQ multiplex PCR. The data show more than 100,000 clones, over 80% seen once. Sequencing was done on a sample of peripheral blood. The receptors originated from an older woman with acute or convalescent COVID-19.

The chain has TRBV19 and TRBJ2-3; the match to TRBD1 covers 8 bases. V lost 4 bases, J lost 4 bases, and 10 bases stayed unmatched. This CDR3 comprises 16 residues. From germline, CDR1 is LNHDA and CDR2 SQIVND (reference sequence). This CDR3 reads CASSTLRGLGADTQYF. In DNA form, the CDR3 reads TGTGCCAGTAGTACACTCAGGGGGCTAGGGGCAGATACGCAGTATTTT.

This chain uses TRBV24-1 with TRBJ2-1; 8 bases are shared with TRBD2. CDR1 and CDR2 (germline): KGHDR, SFDVKD. The V gene end was trimmed by 5 bases and the J gene end by 0 bases; junction bases not matched to a gene: 5. This CDR3 has 16 residues. The CDR3 sequence: CATSAVAGSSYNEQFF. The CDR3 DNA is TGTGCCACCAGTGCGGTAGCGGGGAGCTCCTACAATGAGCAGTTCTTC.

V is TRBV28 and J is TRBJ1-5; D gene uncertain. The CDR3 totals 13 residues. CDR1 MDHEN and CDR2 SYDVKM come from the germline V gene. The V end lost 6 bases, the J end lost 3 bases, and 9 bases lay between the germline ends. The CDR3 region has the DNA TGTGCCAGCAGGGCGAGGATCAATCAGCCCCAGCATTTT. As protein: CASRARINQPQHF. Together with reference TRBV28 and TRBJ1-5, the CDR3 gives the full variable domain: DVKVTQSSRYLVKRTGEKVFLECVQDMDHENMFWYRQDPGLGLRLIYFSYDVKMKEKGDIPEGYSVSREKKERFSLILESASTNQTSMYLCASRARINQPQHFGDGTRLSIL.

The genes are TRBV5-6 and TRBJ1-3, with D perhaps TRBD1 (5 bases). Trimming removed 0 bases at V and 0 bases at J, with 7 bases between. This CDR3 is 15 amino acids long. CDR1 and CDR2 (germline): SGHDT, YYEEEE. The CDR3 nucleotides read TGTGCCAGCAGCTTGGACAGGTACTCTGGAAACACCATATATTTT. Protein: CASSLDRYSGNTIYF.

This chain connects TRBV5-1 to TRBJ1-1, with TRBD1 matching over 7 bases. CDR3 length equals 16 residues. The junction had 14 bases not matched to a gene; V was cut back by 4 bases and J by 5 bases. Germline V gene lookup returns CDR1 SGHRS and CDR2 YFSETQ. The CDR3 DNA reads as TGCGCCAGCAGCCCGGACAGGCCTACTAAGGGTACTGAAGCTTTCTTT. It translates to CASSPDRPTKGTEAFF.

This sequence joins TRBV6-6 and TRBJ2-5; possibly TRBD2 for D (5 bases). V dropped 6 bases and J dropped 5 bases, with 16 bases sitting between them. The CDR3 sequence is 14 residues long. Germline V lookup: CDR1 MNHNY, CDR2 SVGAGI (reference sequence). In DNA, the CDR3 is TGTGCCAGCAGAACCCCCGCGGGCGGGGAGACCCAGTACTTC. Translated, it gives CASRTPAGGETQYF.

The chain combines TRBV3-1 (or the pseudogene TRBV3-2) with TRBJ2-3; D perhaps matches TRBD2 (5 bases). V was clipped by 4 bases and J by 2 bases, with 13 bases between them. This CDR3 region has 15 residues. Germline V gene sequence: CDR1 LGHDT, CDR2 YNNKEL (reference sequence). The CDR3, as DNA: TGTGCCAGCAGCCTCTACACTAGAGTCACAGATACGCAGTATTTT. Encoded protein: CASSLYTRVTDTQYF.

This chain connects TRBV24-1 to TRBJ2-2, with 7 bases that match TRBD2. CDR1 is KGHDR, CDR2 SFDVKD, per germline. V was clipped by 0 bases and J by 3 bases; unmatched bases: 0. CDR3 length: 15 residues. The CDR3 bases are TGTGCCACCAGTGATTTGGGACTAGACACCGGGGAGCTGTTTTTT. Its translation: CATSDLGLDTGELFF.

The rearrangement links TRBV3-1 (or the pseudogene TRBV3-2) to TRBJ1-5; TRBD1 agrees at 8 bases. Losses at the gene ends were 4 bases for V and 4 bases for J; bases not matched to a gene: 12. Germline CDR1 reads LGHDT; CDR2 reads YNNKEL (reference sequence). The CDR3 has 17 amino acids. The CDR3 sequence: CASSLSSLGQANQPQHF. The DNA for the CDR3 is TGTGCCAGCAGCCTATCGTCCCTGGGACAGGCAAATCAGCCCCAGCATTTT.

This chain joins TRBV20-1 and TRBJ1-1; TRBD1 aligns across 8 bases. The V gene end was trimmed by 8 bases and the J gene end by 4 bases; junction bases not matched to a gene: 3. Germline V lookup: CDR1 DFQATT, CDR2 SNEGSKA (reference sequence). CDR3 size: 11 residues. The chain's CDR3 is CSPTGGTEAFF. CDR3 in DNA: TGCAGTCCTACAGGGGGCACTGAAGCTTTCTTT.

V and J are TRBV2 and TRBJ1-4; D is uncertain. V was clipped by 4 bases and J by 5 bases, with 11 bases between them. Germline V gene lookup returns CDR1 SNHLY and CDR2 FYNNEI. The CDR3 runs 14 residues. CDR3 coding DNA: TGTGCCAGCAGTGTTTGGAGATTCAATGAAAAACTGTTTTTT. Translation: CASSVWRFNEKLFF.

CDR3 in amino acids: CASWDRGTYTEAFF. The CDR3 nucleotides read TGTGCCAGCTGGGACAGGGGTACTTACACTGAAGCTTTCTTT. The V and J genes are TRBV6-5 and TRBJ1-1; 10 positions match TRBD1. Germline assignment: CDR1 MNHEY and CDR2 SVGAGI. The CDR3 sequence is 14 residues long. After removal of 8 bases from V and 3 bases from J, the junction contained 6 bases not matched to a gene.

The J gene is TRBJ1-4, the V gene TRBV3-1 (or the pseudogene TRBV3-2); D uncertain. V lost 0 bases, J lost 11 bases, and 10 bases lay in between. The CDR3 consists of 13 residues. Germline lookup yields CDR1 LGHDT and CDR2 YNNKEL (reference sequence). The CDR3 DNA is TGTGCCAGCAGCCAAGAAGACACTGGGAAACTGTTTTTT. Protein: CASSQEDTGKLFF.

This clone was recorded a few times. The CDR3: CASRGPGGSPLHF. The CDR3 nucleotides read TGTGCCAGTAGAGGCCCAGGGGGTTCACCCCTCCACTTT. The chain is built from TRBV19 and TRBJ1-6, with 7 bases aligning to TRBD1. The V segment lost 6 bases and the J segment 9 bases; nucleotides outside the gene matches: 5. The germline CDR1 and CDR2 sequences are LNHDA and SQIVND (reference sequence). The CDR3 length is 13 residues.

Details on this clone: A junction boundary mismatches the germline segment, possibly from a read error. The V gene is TRBV7-7, the J gene TRBJ2-5; 8 nucleotides agree with TRBD2. Germline CDR1 is SSHAT and CDR2 is FNYEAQ (reference sequence). The CDR3 has 17 amino acids. CDR3 nucleotides: TGTGCTAGCAGCCCGTCACCTGGCGGGGGGCCCGGGGTGGCCCAGTACTTC. It codes for CASSPSPGGGPGVAQYF.

The sample holds one count of this clone. The CDR3 sequence is CASSLSGGLSGANVLTF. The CDR3 coding sequence is TGTGCCAGCAGCTTATCAGGGGGGTTGTCTGGGGCCAACGTCCTGACTTTC. The V call is TRBV11-2, the J call TRBJ2-6; possible D gene TRBD1, 7 bases. From germline, CDR1 is SGHAT and CDR2 FQNNGV. Trimming took off 2 bases at V and 1 base at J, with 12 bases between the two ends. The CDR3 sequence is 17 residues long.

This clone was seen more than once but under ten times. This chain joins TRBV28 and TRBJ2-1, with 8 bases matching TRBD1. V shed 8 bases and J 5 bases; nucleotides not matched to a gene: 5. CDR1 is MDHEN, CDR2 SYDVKM, per germline. This CDR3 region has 13 residues. CDR3 amino acids: CASSRDRNNEQFF. CDR3 sequence (DNA): TGTGCCAGCTCGCGGGACAGGAACAATGAGCAGTTCTTC.

This chain uses TRBV15 with TRBJ2-1, with a weak D call TRBD1 (5 bases). Germline CDR1 and CDR2: LNHNV and YYDKDF (reference sequence). The CDR3 covers 14 residues. The germline V and J ends were trimmed by 5 bases and 7 bases, with 15 bases remaining between them. The CDR3 spells CATSLRAGLNEQFF. For the CDR3, the DNA is TGTGCCACCAGCCTCCGGGCAGGGCTGAATGAGCAGTTCTTC. Variable domain in full (rest from reference TRBV15 and TRBJ2-1): DAMVIQNPRYQVTQFGKPVTLSCSQTLNHNVMYWYQQKSSQAPKLLFHYYDKDFNNEADTPDNFQSRRPNTSFCFLDIRSPGLGDTAMYLCATSLRAGLNEQFFGPGTRLTVL.

This chain connects TRBV15 to TRBJ2-7; D may be TRBD2 (5 bases). Germline CDR1 and CDR2: LNHNV and YYDKDF (reference sequence). This CDR3 spans 14 amino acids. The V end was cut by 3 bases, the J end by 0 bases, with 9 bases between. CDR3 residues: CATSRAGNSYEQYF. CDR3 bases: TGTGCCACCAGCAGGGCCGGGAACTCCTACGAGCAGTACTTC.

The chain is built from TRBV30 and TRBJ1-6; D is perhaps TRBD1 (6 bases). This CDR3 is built from 15 residues. In germline, CDR1 is GTSNPN, CDR2 SVGIG (reference sequence). Trimming removed 4 bases at V and 3 bases at J, with 13 bases between. This CDR3 is CAWTAGAHYNSPLHF. Written as DNA, the CDR3 is TGTGCCTGGACCGCAGGGGCCCACTATAATTCACCCCTCCACTTT.

This clone was seen only once. The CDR3 spells CASSPSGGVDEQFF. CDR3 in DNA: TGTGCCAGCAGCCCTAGCGGGGGGGTTGATGAGCAGTTCTTC. The V and J genes are TRBV7-3 and TRBJ2-1; 12 positions agree with TRBD2. Looked up from germline, CDR1 is SGHTA and CDR2 is FQGTGA. J lost 8 bases, V lost 5 bases, and 4 bases had no gene match. The CDR3 has 14 residues. Using reference TRBV7-3 and TRBJ2-1 for the parts outside the CDR3, the full variable domain is GAGVSQTPSNKVTEKGKYVELRCDPISGHTALYWYRQSLGQGPEFLIYFQGTGAADDSGLPNDRFFAVRPEGSVSTLKIQRTERGDSAVYLCASSPSGGVDEQFFGPGTRLTVL.

This clone was counted a few times. This chain uses TRBV6-5 with TRBJ1-6; TRBD1 might be the D (6 bases). The CDR3 has 14 residues. V was shortened by 10 bases and J by 8 bases, with 18 bases between the two germline ends. CDR1 MNHEY and CDR2 SVGAGI come from the germline V gene. DNA for the CDR3: TGTGCCACGCGGATTTACAGGGTTGATTCACCCCTCCACTTT. Translated: CATRIYRVDSPLHF.

The chain carries TRBV4-2 and TRBJ1-6; possibly TRBD1 for D (6 bases). The CDR3 is 16 amino acids. V gave up 0 bases and J gave up 10 bases, with 16 bases separating them. Germline lookup yields CDR1 LGHNA and CDR2 YNFKEQ. The CDR3 region is CASSQDWAGALSPLHF. The CDR3 nucleotides are TGTGCCAGCAGCCAAGACTGGGCAGGGGCGTTGTCACCCCTCCACTTT.